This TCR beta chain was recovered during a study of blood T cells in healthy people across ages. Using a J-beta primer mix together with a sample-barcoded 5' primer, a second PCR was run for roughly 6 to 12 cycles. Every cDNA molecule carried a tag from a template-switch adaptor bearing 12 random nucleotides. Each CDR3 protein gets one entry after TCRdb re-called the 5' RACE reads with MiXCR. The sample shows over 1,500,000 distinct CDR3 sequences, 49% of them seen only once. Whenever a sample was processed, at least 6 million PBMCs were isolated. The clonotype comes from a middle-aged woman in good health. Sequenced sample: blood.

CDR3 residues: CASSFPGGTGELFF. DNA of the CDR3: TGTGCCAGCAGTTTCCCAGGGGGAACCGGGGAGCTGTTTTTT. The rearrangement links TRBV6-2 or TRBV6-3 to TRBJ2-2; 7 bases match TRBD1. V lost 4 bases, J lost 5 bases, and 4 bases stayed unmatched. This CDR3 is built from 14 residues. CDR1 MNHEY and CDR2 SVGEGT come from the germline V gene.